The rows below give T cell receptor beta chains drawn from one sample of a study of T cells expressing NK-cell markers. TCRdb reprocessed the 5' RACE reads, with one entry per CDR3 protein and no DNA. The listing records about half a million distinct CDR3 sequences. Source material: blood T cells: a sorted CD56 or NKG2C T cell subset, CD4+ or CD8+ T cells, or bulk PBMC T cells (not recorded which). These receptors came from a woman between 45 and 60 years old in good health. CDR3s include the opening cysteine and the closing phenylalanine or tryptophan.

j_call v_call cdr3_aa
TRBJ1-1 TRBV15 CATSRDKHLLPAFF
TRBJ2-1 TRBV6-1 CASSVGAGGWFF
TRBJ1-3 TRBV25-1 CASSGRDRDGNTIYF
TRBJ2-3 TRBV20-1 CSARLSGSSDTQYF
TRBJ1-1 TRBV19 CASSMGSEAFF
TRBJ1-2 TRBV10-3 CAIKSSQGVGYNYGYTF
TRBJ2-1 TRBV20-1 CSAREAPADEQFF
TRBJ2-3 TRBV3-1 CASSLDSTSGRAEYF
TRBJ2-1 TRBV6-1 CASSEALAGRGEQFF
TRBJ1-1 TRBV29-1 CSVAKTGLGTEAFF
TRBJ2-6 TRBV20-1 CSARVGVGVLTF
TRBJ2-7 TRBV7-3 CASSLRDTAYEQYF
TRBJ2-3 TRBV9 CASSVETASYTQYF
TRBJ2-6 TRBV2 CASGLAGGRSGANVLTF
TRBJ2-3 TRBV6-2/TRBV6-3 CASSYSRDTQYF
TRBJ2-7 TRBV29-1 CSVGAGAHEQYF
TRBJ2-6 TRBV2 CASSVRTSGGSGANVLTF
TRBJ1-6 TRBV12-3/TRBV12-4 CASSPSRSSYNSPLHF
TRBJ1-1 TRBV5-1 CASSLGTGAVTEAFF
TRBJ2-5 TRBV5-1 CASNSGLPGETQYF
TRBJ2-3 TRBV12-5 CASVLGNIQGRRYF
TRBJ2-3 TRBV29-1 CSVAGRVTDTQYF
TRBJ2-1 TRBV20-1 CSAKTRRPGNEQFF
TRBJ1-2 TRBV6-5 CASSLGTGNGYTF
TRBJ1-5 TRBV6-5 CASNVPSQPQHF
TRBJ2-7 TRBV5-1 CASSRTGPYEQYF
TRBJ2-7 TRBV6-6 CASRINRGQDYEQYF
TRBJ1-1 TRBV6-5 CASSYATPGQNTEAFF
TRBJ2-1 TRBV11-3 CASSPPSGGYNEQFF
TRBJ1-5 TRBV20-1 CSAGGQKNQPQHF
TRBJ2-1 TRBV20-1 CSARLAGVSVDEQFF
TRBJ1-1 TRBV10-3 CATQVDRVPTEAFF
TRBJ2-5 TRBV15 CATSPRGGFAETQYF
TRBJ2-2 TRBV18 CASSRFAGEVDTGELFF